This TCR beta chain came from a study of neurological immune-mediated disorders. Findings and caveats of the study: Expanded clones shared no CDR3 amino acid sequences across subjects, suggesting private repertoires in all groups.

Specified time point: longitudinal time-point 1 (baseline). For the unsorted libraries, 2 million PBMCs stored at -80 C served as input. This clonotype was seen ten or more times. The target antigen is unknown. TCRdb analysed the 5' RACE reads with MiXCR anew, one entry per CDR3 protein. The data show tens of thousands of distinct CDR3 sequences, around 10% seen once. CDR3 size: 13 residues. V lost 3 bases, J lost 1 base, and 7 bases lay in between. CDR1 LGHDT and CDR2 YNNKEL come from the germline V gene (reference sequence). The TCR was taken from a male donor with HTLV-1-associated myelopathy (HAM/TSP). The rearrangement uses TRBV3-1 and TRBJ2-7, with a tentative D call TRBD2 (5 bases). Material: PBMCs. CDR3 in amino acids: CASSHSGSYEQYF. The DNA for the CDR3 is TGTGCCAGCAGCCATTCGGGGTCCTACGAGCAGTACTTC.